One and the same sample provided the 19 T cell receptor beta chains below, sequenced in a study of T-cell reconstitution after alpha-beta-depleted transplantation in children. This sample's TCRbeta library carried unique molecular identifier barcodes. TCRdb passed the PCR reads through MiXCR, listing each CDR3 protein once. The sample contains about 110,000 distinct CDR3 sequences, about a tenth of which appear only once. The specimen comprised PBMCs from the stem cell graft donor, sampled from the stem cell graft. These receptors came from a human donor who donated a stem cell graft to a child with acute lymphoblastic leukemia.

This clonotype was counted at least ten times. The rearrangement joins TRBV6-4 to TRBJ2-1, with 12 bases lining up with TRBD2. The CDR3 runs to 17 residues. With V trimmed by 0 bases and J by 2 bases, 2 bases remained unmatched. Germline loops: CDR1 MRHNA, CDR2 SNTAGT. The CDR3 DNA follows: TGTGCCAGCAGTGACTCGGCTAGCGGGGGGGCCTACAATGAGCAGTTCTTC. Amino acid sequence: CASSDSASGGAYNEQFF.

This clonotype was recorded many times. For the CDR3, the DNA is TGTGCCAGCAGCTTGTACGCGAACACCGGGGAGCTGTTTTTT. Translation: CASSLYANTGELFF. The chain links TRBV7-2 to TRBJ2-2, with no clear D. V was pared by 3 bases and J by 0 bases, with 5 bases between. CDR1 SGHTA and CDR2 FQGNSA come from the germline V gene. The CDR3 runs 14 residues.

In this sample, this clonotype turned up many times. V is TRBV5-6 and J is TRBJ1-2, with TRBD1 matching 8 bases. The CDR3 runs to 15 residues. From germline, CDR1 is SGHDT and CDR2 YYEEEE. The V segment lost 2 bases and the J segment 3 bases; nucleotides outside the gene matches: 6. This CDR3 reads CASSLPGQVYYGYTF. CDR3 nucleotide sequence: TGTGCCAGCAGCTTACCGGGACAGGTATACTATGGCTACACCTTC.

This clonotype was detected many times. The rearrangement joins TRBV4-3 to TRBJ2-7; 7 bases are a match to TRBD2. The V and J ends lost 1 base and 0 bases, in that order; junction bases with no gene match: 3. The V gene's germline CDR1 is LGHNA and CDR2 YSLEER. This CDR3 spans 15 amino acids. The CDR3 DNA is TGCGCCAGCAGCCAAGCCCGCGGGAGCTCCTACGAGCAGTACTTC. Residues: CASSQARGSSYEQYF.

This clonotype occurred many times. This sequence joins TRBV5-1 and TRBJ2-3, with D possibly matching TRBD1 (5 bases). With 2 bases removed from V and 0 bases from J, the gap between germline ends came to 10 bases. The CDR3 covers 15 residues. CDR1 is SGHRS, CDR2 YFSETQ, per germline. The CDR3 coding sequence is TGCGCCAGCAGCTTTGGGGCCCGGAGCACAGATACGCAGTATTTT. It yields the protein CASSFGARSTDTQYF. Using reference TRBV5-1 and TRBJ2-3 for the parts outside the CDR3, the full variable domain is KAGVTQTPRYLIKTRGQQVTLSCSPISGHRSVSWYQQTPGQGLQFLFEYFSETQRNKGNFPGRFSGRQFSNSRSEMNVSTLELGDSALYLCASSFGARSTDTQYFGPGTRLTVL.

At least ten counts were recorded for this clonotype. V usage is TRBV6-5 and J usage is TRBJ2-3; D is unclear. V was clipped by 1 base and J by 0 bases, with 5 bases between them. Germline V gene lookup returns CDR1 MNHEY and CDR2 SVGAGI. The CDR3 spans 14 residues. The CDR3: CASSYLESTDTQYF. For the CDR3, the DNA is TGTGCCAGCAGTTACTTAGAAAGCACAGATACGCAGTATTTT.

This clonotype was observed at least ten times. CDR3 in DNA: TGTGCCAGCAGCCCCGCGGGGGACTTTTTCAATGAGCAGTTCTTC. It translates to CASSPAGDFFNEQFF. The chain employs TRBV14 and TRBJ2-1; 7 nucleotides line up with TRBD2. The CDR3 covers 15 residues. V was pared by 4 bases and J by 6 bases, with 9 bases of the junction left unmatched. Germline assignment: CDR1 SGHDN and CDR2 FVKESK. Supplemented by reference TRBV14 and TRBJ2-1, the full variable domain reads EAGVTQFPSHSVIEKGQTVTLRCDPISGHDNLYWYRRVMGKEIKFLLHFVKESKQDESGMPNNRFLAERTGGTYSTLKVQPAELEDSGVYFCASSPAGDFFNEQFFGPGTRLTVL.

This clonotype came up many times. The gene calls are TRBV20-1 and TRBJ2-7; 7 nucleotides agree with TRBD1. The trim removed 1 base at V and 2 bases at J, leaving 5 bases unmatched. Per the germline V gene, CDR1 is DFQATT and CDR2 is SNEGSKA (reference sequence). The CDR3 is 14 residues long. The CDR3 reads CSARGTGYPYEQYF. The CDR3 nucleotides read TGCAGTGCTAGAGGGACAGGATACCCCTACGAGCAGTACTTC.

In this sample, this clonotype turned up many times. The rearrangement uses TRBV10-3 and TRBJ2-7, with 7 positions matching TRBD1. Germline loops: CDR1 ENHRY, CDR2 SYGVKD. Losses at the gene ends were 0 bases for V and 3 bases for J; bases not matched to a gene: 11. CDR3 length equals 17 residues. The CDR3: CAISESPDRETYYEQYF. Written as DNA, the CDR3 is TGTGCCATCAGTGAGTCACCCGACAGGGAGACCTACTACGAGCAGTACTTC.

This clonotype was detected many times. The chain combines TRBV5-1 with TRBJ2-1; TRBD2 might be the D (5 bases). The V gene's germline CDR1 is SGHRS and CDR2 YFSETQ. This CDR3 has 18 amino acids. Trimming removed 0 bases from V and 0 bases from J, with 16 bases in between. The CDR3 DNA reads as TGCGCCAGCAGCTTGGGGAGGCCCCAATCCCTCTCCTACAATGAGCAGTTCTTC. It encodes CASSLGRPQSLSYNEQFF.

With respect to this clonotype: A clone one base away is much larger, so this may be a read error. V and J are TRBV12-3 or TRBV12-4 and TRBJ2-3, with TRBD2 identical over 8 bases. The CDR3 is 16 amino acids. The chain's CDR3 is CASCLAIAGSTDTQYF. The CDR3 bases are TGTGCCAGCTGTTTAGCGATAGCGGGGAGCACAGATACGCAGTATTTT.

This clonotype was observed at least ten times. CDR3 nucleotides: TGTGCCAGCAGTTTTCAGCGGACAGGGGAATCACCCCTCCACTTT. Its translation is CASSFQRTGESPLHF. The chain joins TRBV27 to TRBJ1-6; 9 bases match TRBD1. The germline CDR1 and CDR2 sequences are MNHEY and SMNVEV (reference sequence). V shed 3 bases, J shed 10 bases, and the junction held 7 bases outside the gene matches. This CDR3 region has 15 residues.

Many counts were recorded for this clonotype. V gene TRBV5-1 combines with J gene TRBJ1-1, with D possibly being TRBD1 (6 bases). Between the trimmed V and J ends, which lost 7 bases and 0 bases, there was a span of 16 bases. This CDR3 region has 15 residues. CDR1 and CDR2 (germline): SGHRS, YFSETQ. The CDR3 protein is CASGMTGAMNTEAFF. CDR3 DNA sequence: TGCGCCAGCGGAATGACAGGAGCCATGAACACTGAAGCTTTCTTT.

This clonotype was picked up many times. The J gene is TRBJ1-2, the V gene TRBV19, with D hard to call. Trimming shortened V by 7 bases and J by 0 bases, and 12 bases separated the two germline ends. This CDR3 contains 14 residues. Looked up from germline, CDR1 is LNHDA and CDR2 is SQIVND (reference sequence). Here the CDR3 reads CASTISIANYGYTF. In nucleotides, the CDR3 is TGTGCCAGTACCATTTCCATAGCTAACTATGGCTACACCTTC.

This clonotype was counted at least ten times. The rearrangement uses TRBV7-2 and TRBJ2-1; a weak D match, TRBD1 (6 bases). The CDR3 is made up of 15 amino acids. Germline CDR1 and CDR2: SGHTA and FQGNSA. V was pared by 7 bases and J by 4 bases, with 17 bases between. Here the CDR3 DNA reads TGTGCCAGCATCGACCGGGACACAGTGTACAATGAGCAGTTCTTC. Translation: CASIDRDTVYNEQFF.

This clonotype was seen a handful of times. This chain connects TRBV10-1 to TRBJ1-2, with no clear D. The CDR3 spans 13 residues. The V gene lost 3 bases and the J gene lost 3 bases, with 8 bases spanning the gap. From germline, CDR1 is WNHNN and CDR2 SYGVQD (reference sequence). The CDR3: CASSDQKYYGYTF. The DNA of the CDR3 is TGCGCCAGCAGTGACCAAAAGTACTATGGCTACACCTTC.

There are many counts of this clonotype. The chain carries TRBV10-3 and TRBJ1-5, with 7 bases identical to TRBD1. Germline-derived CDR1 and CDR2 are ENHRY and SYGVKD. The CDR3 length is 15 residues. Trimming at V came to 2 bases and at J to 7 bases, leaving 8 bases not matched to a gene. The CDR3 is CAISEGTGVGQPQHF. The CDR3 coding sequence is TGTGCCATCAGTGAGGGCACAGGGGTCGGACAGCCCCAGCATTTT.

This clonotype was counted at least ten times. The chain carries TRBV20-1 and TRBJ1-3, with TRBD1 identical over 11 bases. The CDR3 totals 18 residues. Germline assignment: CDR1 DFQATT and CDR2 SNEGSKA (reference sequence). With 4 bases clipped from V and 2 bases from J, the junction kept 13 bases outside the gene matches. The CDR3 is CSAITAGQGGMAGNTIYF. CDR3 bases: TGCAGTGCTATTACAGCGGGACAGGGGGGAATGGCTGGAAACACCATATATTTT.

This clonotype was seen many times. The chain uses TRBV6-1 and TRBJ2-6; TRBD1 agrees at 9 bases. CDR1 is MNHNS and CDR2 is SASEGT in the germline V gene. The junction had 11 bases not matched to a gene; V was cut back by 8 bases and J by 3 bases. The CDR3 covers 17 residues. The CDR3 region has the DNA TGTGCCAGCCGTCCGGGACAGGGTTCTGTTGGGGCCAACGTCCTGACTTTC. Its protein product is CASRPGQGSVGANVLTF.